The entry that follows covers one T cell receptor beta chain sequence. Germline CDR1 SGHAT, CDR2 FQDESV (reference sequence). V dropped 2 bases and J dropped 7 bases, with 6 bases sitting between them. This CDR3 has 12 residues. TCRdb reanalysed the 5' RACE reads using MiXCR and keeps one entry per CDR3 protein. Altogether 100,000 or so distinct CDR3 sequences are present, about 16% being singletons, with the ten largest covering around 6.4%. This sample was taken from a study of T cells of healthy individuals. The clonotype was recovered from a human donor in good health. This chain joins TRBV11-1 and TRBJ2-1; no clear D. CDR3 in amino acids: CASSLRANEQFF. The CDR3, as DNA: TGTGCCAGCAGCTTAAGGGCGAATGAGCAGTTCTTC.